This TCR beta chain was sequenced during a study of blood T cell repertoires in COVID-19. At least ten counts were recorded for this clone. Only in-frame clones appear in the TCRdb table, and some are missing; sequencing was by immunoSEQ multiplex PCR. The sample includes 150,000 to 200,000 clones, around 81% of them seen just once. This CDR3 spans 13 amino acids. Germline loops: CDR1 GTSNPN, CDR2 SVGIG (reference sequence). The V and J ends lost 3 bases and 2 bases, in that order; junction bases with no gene match: 3. The chain recombines TRBV30 with TRBJ1-1; 7 positions agree with TRBD1. Sequenced input: peripheral blood. The clonotype was recovered from a man between 65 and 85 years old who had recovered from COVID-19. In DNA form, the CDR3 reads TGTGCCTGGAGCCGGGACAGCAACACTGAAGCTTTCTTT. Protein product: CAWSRDSNTEAFF.